This record looks at one T cell receptor beta chain sequence and its context. Its antigen remains unidentified. The sample holds no much larger clone one base away, and base qualities are not on file. The germline V gene yields SGHDT for CDR1 and YYEEEE for CDR2. The CDR3 numbers 14 residues from cysteine through phenylalanine. Only CDR3 DNA is held: 42 bases, read in frame from base 1. These data come from a study of cytomegalovirus exposure and HLA in healthy donors (dated by TCRdb to the late 2010s). The study in broad terms: According to an earlier analysis of 550 to 750 of the donors, some 170 million T cells yielded approximately 120 million unique TCR beta sequences and less than 300 Gb of sequence data. Around 330 gigabases of sequencing data and 70 million to 95 million unique TCR sequences made up an early release that covered under 750 HLA-typed donors. In an earlier analysis of roughly 580 of the donors, high-throughput TCR beta sequencing was used to judge whether each TCR beta V gene segment behaved as functional or pseudogenic. A later analysis re-examined previously published TCR beta repertoires from just over 650 donors and added high-resolution HLA genotyping to investigate patterns of TCR occurrence. In the later analysis, no new phenotypic data were used to find candidate immune exposures; instead, reliance was placed on TCR beta sequences and their occurrence across donors. Every repertoire in the discovery cohort had been generated on one and the same sequencing platform. The number of donors typed differed by locus, with about 629-630 for A, B, C, DRB1 and DQB1, over 500 for DQA1, nearly 610 for DPA1, and approximately 470 for DPB1. To predict cytomegalovirus infection status, the study brought together high-throughput TCR immunosequencing, statistical association of individual TCRs with disease status, and machine learning. The study aimed to test whether cataloging public T cell receptors could reveal signatures of past pathogen exposure. Besides the first cohort of under 700 subjects, a separate validation cohort made up of roughly 120 different subjects was used. The genetic ancestry cluster associated with self-reported Caucasian donors included 80% to 90% of the 300 to 450 genotyped donors. In a later genetic analysis, genome-wide SNP genotypes for 398 of the 666 donors were used, and that subset was treated as a discovery cohort. On average, roughly 240,000 unique TCR beta nucleotide sequences were sequenced per donor among some 430 genotyped donors of the cohort, with roughly 18% of those sequences being non-productive. Using immunosequencing, the study profiled T cell repertoires from approximately 700 subjects and related those repertoires to cytomegalovirus serostatus. Donor age, sex, ethnicity and CMV serostatus were collected together with the repertoire data. Class I and class II HLA loci were covered by the typing at four-digit resolution. Because of strong linkage in the cohort, roughly five DR-DQ haplotypes were treated as single units for association and clustering. Paper-wide results and their limitations: According to a later analysis, TCR association rates differed among HLA loci, with DRB1 alleles showing the most associated TCRs and HLA-C alleles showing the fewest. Because counts were too low, some 17 rarely observed V segments, including chromosome 9 orphons, were left out of the earlier analysis of some 640 of the donors. Some IMGT-functional V segments, including TRBV6-2 and TRBV6-3, could not be told apart with the 87-base-pair reads, so those segments were excluded. Strong co-occurrence of HLA alleles, especially DR and DQ, made assigning TCR associations to individual alleles difficult. Presence/absence analyses assumed roughly uniform sequencing depth across donors, an assumption that may not hold. Immune exposure information for the cohort was limited to CMV serostatus. A later analysis associated 15,000 to 20,000 TCR beta sequences with specific HLA alleles at a false discovery rate of 0.05. Only TCR beta chains were sequenced in this cohort, and the absence of alpha or paired-chain data limited detectable features. The classifier was reported to diagnose cytomegalovirus status with high specificity and sensitivity in both the original and validation cohorts. V-gene and J-gene trimming of TCR beta chains was associated with a missense DCLRE1C variant in a later genetic analysis, and the association was replicated in an independent cohort. In a later analysis, HLA-associated TCR beta chains showed more clonal expansion and lower generation probabilities than non-associated chains that were equally common. In the study, approximately 160 TCR beta chains were listed as associated with cytomegalovirus. In a later genetic analysis, fewer N-insertions in productive TCRs were reported among donors in an Asian-associated ancestry cluster than the approximately 710-donor mean. The authors suggested that the approach could potentially be generalized to other disease states and immunological phenotypes. A further reported finding was that TCR beta sequences accurately predicted the HLA-A and HLA-B alleles for most subjects in the first cohort. Linkage disequilibrium might explain the correlated functional status among segregating V segments, but an unknown experimental factor could not be excluded. An earlier analysis of approximately 600 of the donors showed that most TCR beta V segments appeared in productive rearrangements either about 90% or about 30% of the time, which broadly matched IMGT annotations. Because HLA typing was unavailable for some donors at each locus, only the typed subset was used in association tests. Most TCR sequences were observed very rarely across donors, whereas some public TCRs were present in many individuals. A group of highly shared sequence variants was considered likely to be a technical artifact of the sequencing pipeline. According to a later analysis, most CMV-associated TCR beta chains appeared to be HLA-restricted, and the HLA associations seemed to be driven largely by CMV exposure. Several of the top co-occurrence clusters appeared to be linked to parvovirus B19, influenza, CMV and Epstein-Barr virus, according to a later analysis. In vitro tests confirmed that a few of the cytomegalovirus-associated TCR beta chains recognize cytomegalovirus antigens.

The cohort consisted of 650 to 700 healthy bone marrow donors. All cohort members were sampled while nominally healthy, although unrecorded immune exposures were likely present. The donor was CMV seropositive and was included in the group of about 290 seropositive cohort members. A peripheral blood sample was provided by each donor, and peripheral blood mononuclear cells were used for TCR beta sequencing. The Qiagen DNeasy Blood Extraction Kit was used to extract genomic DNA from the blood cell samples. The receptor library was made with the immunoSEQ multiplex PCR assay. For the multiplex PCR, a mixture combining 60 forward primers for TCR Vbeta segments and 13 reverse primers for TCR Jbeta segments was used. Amplification of the CDR3 region of rearranged TCR beta genes was performed with a multiplex PCR assay on genomic DNA. The amplified TCR beta libraries were sequenced on the Illumina HiSeq System as 87-base-pair reads. The published analysis was carried out like this. A later analysis tallied 75 million to 95 million unique TCR beta chains across the approximately 670 repertoires, and approximately 12 million of those chains were shared by two or more donors. To remove PCR and sequencing errors, raw reads were error-corrected and collapsed into unique sequences using a nearest-neighbor algorithm that merged closely related sequences. Alignment of CDR3 sequences to IMGT reference sequences was used to assign V, D and J gene segments. For a sequence to be retained, a match of at least six nucleotides to both a V gene segment and a J gene segment was required. A rearrangement was called productive if the CDR3 had no stop codons and remained in frame with V and J, and every other rearrangement was called non-productive. Following IMGT convention, CDR3 was defined as the stretch from the second conserved V-encoded cysteine up to the conserved J-encoded phenylalanine. The earlier analysis of about 570 of the donors excluded any sequence lacking an unambiguous match to a single V gene segment. In an earlier analysis of roughly 500 of the donors, V segments were called functional above 56.7% productive rearrangements and were called segregating when the between-donor standard deviation exceeded 5%. A statistical classification framework was built for diagnosing cytomegalovirus status from the catalog of TCR beta chain sequences. In a later analysis, TCR nucleotide sequences were compared against IMGT/GENE-DB human TR gene sequences so that V and J genes could be assigned. A later analysis assigned CDR3 sequences and most-parsimonious VDJ recombination scenarios with the TCRdist pipeline. In a later analysis, each TCR beta chain was defined by its CDR3 amino acid sequence together with its V-gene family, and reads lacking a unique V-gene family were excluded. In a later analysis, fewer than 650 highly shared, low-generation-probability nucleotide sequences were removed to address suspected cross-contamination and a sequencing artifact. In a later analysis, a clonal expansion index for each public chain was calculated from normalized within-repertoire ranks of inferred template counts. Generation probabilities in a later analysis came from a VDJ recombination model fitted to out-of-frame rearrangements, and those results were checked against IGoR. A later analysis scored TCR-TCR, TCR-HLA and TCR-CMV co-occurrence with hypergeometric tests, applying a repertoire-size bias correction to TCR pairs. False discovery rates were estimated in a later analysis by permuting HLA or CMV assignments 20 times. In a later analysis, co-occurring TCRs were grouped using DBSCAN, and TCRdist sequence similarity was added for clustering within HLA-allele-positive subsets. Repertoires with fewer than 30,000 or more than 120,000 public chains were left out of co-occurrence clustering, as were roughly five repertoires with anomalous nucleotide sharing. Imported from immuneACCESS, the table was reduced by TCRdb to in-frame sequences with V and J called. These copies leave out some clones; in studies compared against another copy, an unresolved V gene accounts for under half, and the cause of the remainder is not known. The V and J calls and clone size come from that table; D and trimming were worked out from the DNA. The sample table shows 75,000 to 80,000 clones, and around two thirds are seen once. In total, the top ten clones hold 4% to 5% of the sample.

Sequencing was done on a sample of PBMCs. The source is a man between 60 and 70 years old in good health and CMV-seropositive. The rearrangement combines TRBV5-6 with TRBJ2-5, with a weak D call of TRBD1 (6 bases match). The J call may be faulty, since TRBJ2-7 better matches the DNA end. In nucleotide form, the sequence is TGTGCCAGCAGCTTATCGGGACATTTTTACGAGCAGTACTTC. This codes for CASSLSGHFYEQYF.